This T cell receptor beta chain was observed in a study of cytomegalovirus exposure and HLA in healthy donors. Findings and caveats of the study: A link between a missense DCLRE1C variant and TCR beta V- and J-gene trimming emerged from a later analysis. In a later analysis, HLA-associated TCR beta chains were more clonally expanded than equally common others. Solely CMV serostatus was available to characterize immune exposure.

Use of 60 Vbeta and 13 Jbeta primers characterized the PCR. Data came from immunoSEQ multiplex PCR; TCRdb stores just in-frame clones and leaves some out. The table has approximately 190,000 clones, roughly 76% seen once. The CDR3 has 11 amino acids. The germline CDR1 and CDR2 sequences are MNHNY and SVGAGI (reference sequence). Regarding this clone: Its antigen is as yet unknown.

The genes are TRBV6-6 and TRBJ2-5; no definite D call. The tail of the sequence fits TRBJ2-7 better, so the J call may be wrong. What was sequenced was PBMCs. The source of this sequence is a man aged 40-55 years in good health and CMV-seropositive. CDR3 in amino acids: CASSTYYEQYF. As DNA, the CDR3 is TGTGCCAGCAGCACCTACTACGAGCAGTACTTC.